These 21 T cell receptor beta chains came from one sample sequenced in a study of T cells in Graves' hyperthyroidism and ophthalmopathy. There were TCR beta CDR3 regions amplified from RNA transcripts. A set of HTBI primers served as the primers for a first-round RT-PCR of the TCR CDR3. TCRdb called the multiplex PCR reads again in MiXCR, with one record for every CDR3 protein. The sample contains some 620,000 distinct CDR3 sequences, around 15% of which appear only once. Sequenced input: blood. All receptors derive from a woman aged 30 to 39 with Graves' hyperthyroidism.

The table lists this clonotype with many counts. This chain links TRBV27 with TRBJ2-1, with TRBD2 matching over 8 bases. With 6 bases clipped from V and 0 bases from J, the junction kept 13 bases outside the gene matches. The CDR3 is 18 residues long. CDR1 MNHEY and CDR2 SMNVEV come from the germline V gene (reference sequence). This CDR3 reads CASSLRGASRSSYNEQFF. The DNA of the CDR3 is TGTGCCAGCAGCCTGCGGGGGGCTAGCCGGAGCTCCTACAATGAGCAGTTCTTC.

As to this clonotype: Mismatch with germline at one junction end may stem from a read error. V and J are TRBV28 and TRBJ2-2; 9 positions agree with TRBD1. Germline V gene lookup returns CDR1 MDHEN and CDR2 SYDVKM. The CDR3 has 18 residues. The CDR3 protein is CASSSQAPGQGLAGELFF. The CDR3 nucleotides are TGTGCCAGCAGTTCGCAAGCTCCGGGACAGGGTTTAGCCGGAGAGCTGTTTTTT. The variable domain in full, completed from reference TRBV28 and TRBJ2-2, reads DVKVTQSSRYLVKRTGEKVFLECVQDMDHENMFWYRQDPGLGLRLIYFSYDVKMKEKGDIPEGYSVSREKKERFSLILESASTNQTSMYLCASSSQAPGQGLAGELFFGEGSRLTVL.

In regard to this clonotype: A much larger clone sits a single nucleotide away, making a read error possible. The rearrangement uses TRBV5-1 and TRBJ1-5, with 7 bases that match TRBD1. Germline V gene data show CDR1 as SGHRS and CDR2 as YFSETQ. Germline trimming cut 0 bases from V and 0 bases from J; bases unmatched to any gene: 12. The CDR3 is 19 amino acids. This CDR3 is CASSLVSGGRSHSNQPQHF. Here the CDR3 DNA reads TGCGCCAGCAGCTTGGTATCAGGGGGGAGAAGCCATAGCAATCAGCCCCAGCATTTT.

This clonotype was seen a handful of times. The gene calls are TRBV24-1 and TRBJ1-1; 8 bases are a match to TRBD1. Germline lookup yields CDR1 KGHDR and CDR2 SFDVKD. This CDR3 is 14 amino acids long. The ends lost 7 bases at V and 1 base at J; junction bases unmatched: 4. The chain's CDR3 is CATRQGGPNTEAFF. In DNA, the CDR3 is TGTGCCACCAGACAGGGGGGACCGAACACTGAAGCTTTCTTT.

The chain recombines TRBV10-1 with TRBJ2-1, with D uncertain. The CDR3 extends over 13 amino acids. V was clipped by 3 bases and J by 1 base, with 4 bases between them. The V gene's germline CDR1 is WNHNN and CDR2 SYGVQD (reference sequence). The CDR3 loop reads CASSEDSYNEQFF. The CDR3 nucleotides are TGCGCCAGCAGTGAAGATTCCTACAATGAGCAGTTCTTC.

The chain uses TRBV9 and TRBJ2-7, with D hard to call. This CDR3 has 14 amino acids. The germline gives CDR1 SGDLS, CDR2 YYNGEE. V gave up 3 bases and J gave up 2 bases, with 12 bases separating them. The DNA of the CDR3 is TGTGCCAGCAGCGGTTATAGAGGTGCCTACGAGCAGTACTTC. Protein sequence: CASSGYRGAYEQYF.

The chain is built from TRBV19 and TRBJ2-3; 7 bases are a match to TRBD2. V was clipped by 5 bases and J by 2 bases; unmatched bases: 22. This CDR3 contains 20 residues. The V gene's germline CDR1 is LNHDA and CDR2 SQIVND (reference sequence). The CDR3, as DNA: TGTGCCAGTAGTTTACGACTAGCCGTTCTGTTTTTAAGAAACACAGATACGCAGTATTTT. Translating gives CASSLRLAVLFLRNTDTQYF.

This clonotype has more than one count but fewer than ten. The rearrangement links TRBV7-9 to TRBJ2-1, with 15 bases lining up with TRBD2. V lost 2 bases to trimming and J lost 12 bases; unmatched junction nucleotides: 8. This CDR3 is 16 amino acids long. In germline, CDR1 is SEHNR, CDR2 FQNEAQ (reference sequence). The CDR3 loop reads CASSLIRGLAGGGQFF. In DNA form, the CDR3 reads TGTGCCAGCAGCTTAATAAGGGGACTAGCGGGAGGAGGGCAGTTCTTC.

In this sample, this clonotype turned up many times. The genes are TRBV27 and TRBJ2-5; D gene ambiguous. Trimming pared 4 bases from V and 7 bases from J, leaving 13 bases between. The CDR3 consists of 13 residues. Germline V gives CDR1 MNHEY, CDR2 SMNVEV (reference sequence). The CDR3 region is CASSYNKVGTQYF. The CDR3 DNA is TGTGCCAGCAGTTATAATAAAGTCGGGACCCAGTACTTC.

A remark on this clonotype: Possible read error: a much larger clone is one base away. The chain links TRBV5-1 to TRBJ2-3; a weak D match, TRBD1 (6 bases). The CDR3 loop spans 15 amino acids. CDR1 and CDR2 from the germline V gene are SGHRS and YFSETQ. In nucleotides, the CDR3 is TGCGCCAGCAGCTTGACCGCAGGGGAAACAGGTACGCAGTATTTT. It encodes CASSLTAGETGTQYF.

This clonotype was seen repeatedly, ten times or more. This CDR3 reads CASSLGRVTRLSSNSPLHF. In DNA, the CDR3 is TGTGCCAGCAGCTTAGGCAGGGTAACCCGTTTATCGAGTAATTCACCCCTCCACTTT. V usage is TRBV7-8 and J usage is TRBJ1-6; D perhaps matches TRBD1 (5 bases). CDR1 SGHVS and CDR2 FQNEAQ come from the germline V gene. V was trimmed by 1 base and J by 6 bases, leaving 22 bases between them. The length of the CDR3 is 19 residues.

This clonotype was seen at least ten times. The chain carries TRBV28 and TRBJ2-1; 7 positions agree with TRBD1. This CDR3 has 15 residues. The germline V gene encodes CDR1 MDHEN and CDR2 SYDVKM. J lost 5 bases, V lost 6 bases, and 10 bases had no gene match. CDR3 loop: CASSVTGVFDNEQFF. In nucleotides, the CDR3 is TGTGCCAGCAGCGTTACAGGGGTTTTCGACAATGAGCAGTTCTTC. The full variable domain, completed using reference TRBV28 and TRBJ2-1, is DVKVTQSSRYLVKRTGEKVFLECVQDMDHENMFWYRQDPGLGLRLIYFSYDVKMKEKGDIPEGYSVSREKKERFSLILESASTNQTSMYLCASSVTGVFDNEQFFGPGTRLTVL.

This clonotype has at least ten counts. This chain uses TRBV2 with TRBJ2-1, with 7 bases aligning to TRBD2. The CDR3 loop spans 14 amino acids. The junction had 11 bases not matched to a gene; V was cut back by 8 bases and J by 7 bases. In germline, CDR1 is SNHLY, CDR2 FYNNEI. The CDR3 nucleotides read TGTGCCAGCCACGAGCGGGAAATCGGAAATGAGCAGTTCTTC. Translation: CASHEREIGNEQFF.

On this clonotype: A much larger clone differs by one base, so this may be a read error. The chain recombines TRBV13 with TRBJ2-1; 9 bases agree with TRBD2. The CDR3 has 14 residues. The V gene end was trimmed by 3 bases and the J gene end by 7 bases; junction bases not matched to a gene: 4. CDR1 and CDR2 from the germline V gene are PRHDT and FYEKMQ (reference sequence). CDR3 coding DNA: TGTGCCAGCAGCTTCAGGACTAGCGCTAATGAGCAGTTCTTC. This encodes CASSFRTSANEQFF.

This clonotype showed up many times. The chain recombines TRBV6-2 or TRBV6-3 with TRBJ2-7; unclear D gene. The ends were cut back, 2 bases at V and 2 bases at J, with 7 bases in the middle. This CDR3 spans 13 amino acids. Germline CDR1 is MNHEY and CDR2 is SVGEGT. The CDR3 bases are TGTGCCAGCAGTTACGGCAGGACCTACGAGCAGTACTTC. As protein: CASSYGRTYEQYF.

The table lists this clonotype with many counts. This chain joins TRBV7-2 and TRBJ1-2; a possible D gene is TRBD1 (5 bases). Germline lookup yields CDR1 SGHTA and CDR2 FQGNSA. The CDR3 sequence is 14 residues long. V lost 1 base and J 2 bases, leaving 8 bases between the germline ends. The CDR3, as DNA: TGTGCCAGCAGCTTAGGAGCAGGGAACTATGGCTACACCTTC. This codes for CASSLGAGNYGYTF.

The chain has TRBV6-1 and TRBJ2-7, with 7 bases aligning to TRBD2. The CDR3 is made up of 14 amino acids. Germline V CDR1 and CDR2: MNHNS, SASEGT. V shed 3 bases and J 7 bases; nucleotides not matched to a gene: 9. The CDR3 is CASSDSYRAGEQYF. Written as DNA, the CDR3 is TGTGCCAGCAGTGACAGCTACAGAGCGGGGGAGCAGTACTTC.

This clonotype was found a few times. The J gene is TRBJ2-2, the V gene TRBV30; 8 nucleotides agree with TRBD2. V was pared by 0 bases and J by 13 bases, with 13 bases of the junction left unmatched. Per the germline V gene, CDR1 is GTSNPN and CDR2 is SVGIG (reference sequence). The CDR3 covers 15 residues. CDR3 protein: CAWSVGPPAGVVLFF. For the CDR3, the DNA is TGTGCCTGGAGTGTAGGCCCACCAGCGGGAGTGGTGCTGTTTTTT. Full variable domain (outside the CDR3, taken from reference TRBV30 and TRBJ2-2): SQTIHQWPATLVQPVGSPLSLECTVEGTSNPNLYWYRQAAGRGLQLLFYSVGIGQISSEVPQNLSASRPQDRQFILSSKKLLLSDSGFYLCAWSVGPPAGVVLFFGEGSRLTVL.

The V call is TRBV5-1, the J call TRBJ2-1, with D perhaps TRBD1 or TRBD2 (5 bases each). V was trimmed by 3 bases and J by 8 bases, leaving 15 bases between them. This CDR3 has 14 residues. CDR1 is SGHRS, CDR2 YFSETQ, per germline. This chain's CDR3 is CASSWDQTGDEQFF. For the CDR3, the DNA is TGCGCCAGCAGCTGGGACCAGACCGGCGATGAGCAGTTCTTC.

The table lists this clonotype with many counts. V usage is TRBV28 and J usage is TRBJ1-1; TRBD1 agrees at 7 bases. With V trimmed by 7 bases and J by 8 bases, 10 bases remained unmatched. The CDR3 runs 13 residues. The germline V gene has CDR1 MDHEN and CDR2 SYDVKM. This chain's CDR3 is CASKDRVFSEAFF. Here the CDR3 DNA reads TGTGCCAGCAAAGACAGGGTTTTTTCCGAAGCTTTCTTT.

This clonotype has at least ten counts. The chain recombines TRBV27 with TRBJ2-3; D remains ambiguous. CDR3 length: 14 residues. The germline gives CDR1 MNHEY, CDR2 SMNVEV (reference sequence). With 5 bases removed from V and 0 bases from J, the gap between germline ends came to 9 bases. This CDR3 reads CASSETLSTDTQYF. The CDR3 coding sequence is TGTGCCAGCAGTGAGACACTTAGCACAGATACGCAGTATTTT.